The 32 T cell receptor beta chains below come from one sample, sequenced in a study of T cell repertoires in cytomegalovirus infection. No antigen has been identified for these receptors. TCRdb reprocessed the reads via MiXCR and lists one record per CDR3 protein. The sample shows about 890,000 distinct CDR3 sequences, around 32% of them seen only once. The specimen was cultured CD8+ T cells from PBMCs, collected from culture after CMV antigen stimulation. The receptors here all came from a human donor in good health (CMV status not recorded). Some clones in this sample may be carry-over from other donors' samples.

The chain recombines TRBV7-9 with TRBJ2-2; D might be TRBD2 (6 bases). The CDR3 covers 16 residues. Per germline, CDR1 SEHNR and CDR2 FQNEAQ (reference sequence). V dropped 6 bases and J dropped 7 bases, with 21 bases sitting between them. The DNA of the CDR3 is TGTGCCAGCAGTTCGGGGGTTTCAGGCCAGATCGGGGAGCTGTTTTTT. Its translation: CASSSGVSGQIGELFF.

The V gene is TRBV4-1, the J gene TRBJ2-1, with 12 bases matching TRBD1. From germline, CDR1 is MGHRA and CDR2 YSYEKL. Trimming at V came to 3 bases and at J to 6 bases, leaving 9 bases not matched to a gene. CDR3 length equals 17 residues. The CDR3 sequence: CASSHFTGTGGSNEQFF. DNA for the CDR3: TGCGCCAGCAGCCATTTTACCGGGACAGGGGGCTCCAATGAGCAGTTCTTC.

This clonotype was picked up a small number of times. The chain has TRBV6-5 and TRBJ1-1; D might be TRBD1 (6 bases). Trimming cost V 3 bases and J 3 bases, with 11 bases left between them. The CDR3 consists of 14 residues. Germline CDR1 and CDR2: MNHEY and SVGAGI. The CDR3 protein is CASSYSGVDTEAFF. As DNA, the CDR3 is TGTGCCAGCAGTTATTCAGGGGTCGACACTGAAGCTTTCTTT.

This clonotype has a handful of counts. The chain combines TRBV6-6 with TRBJ2-3; D not resolved. CDR1 MNHNY and CDR2 SVGAGI come from the germline V gene (reference sequence). The CDR3 runs to 14 residues. Trimming cost V 0 bases and J 5 bases, with 9 bases left between them. This CDR3 reads CASSYSIRLDTQYF. CDR3 nucleotides: TGTGCCAGCAGTTACTCGATTCGCTTAGATACGCAGTATTTT.

This clonotype was counted ten times or more. The V and J genes are TRBV7-2 and TRBJ2-3; D not certain. The CDR3 sequence is 12 residues long. V lost 3 bases and J 6 bases, leaving 7 bases between the germline ends. Per the germline V gene, CDR1 is SGHTA and CDR2 is FQGNSA. CDR3 sequence (DNA): TGTGCCAGCAGCTTTCGGGTGGATACGCAGTATTTT. Protein sequence: CASSFRVDTQYF. Full variable domain (missing parts from reference TRBV7-2 and TRBJ2-3): GAGVSQSPSNKVTEKGKDVELRCDPISGHTALYWYRQSLGQGLEFLIYFQGNSAPDKSGLPSDRFSAERTGGSVSTLTIQRTQQEDSAVYLCASSFRVDTQYFGPGTRLTVL.

This clonotype has just a few counts. The rearrangement links TRBV27 to TRBJ2-5; 12 nucleotides align to TRBD2. The CDR3 spans 18 residues. The junction had 12 bases not matched to a gene; V was cut back by 5 bases and J by 2 bases. Germline loops: CDR1 MNHEY, CDR2 SMNVEV (reference sequence). CDR3 sequence (DNA): TGTGCCAGCAGTCCAGGACTAGCGGGACCCAGGATACAAGAGACCCAGTACTTC. Translation gives CASSPGLAGPRIQETQYF.

This rearrangement joins TRBV11-2 to TRBJ2-3; 9 bases line up with TRBD1. Germline V lookup: CDR1 SGHAT, CDR2 FQNNGV. J lost 5 bases, V lost 3 bases, and 6 bases had no gene match. The CDR3 loop spans 15 amino acids. The CDR3 region is CASSFRDRVRDTQYF. CDR3 DNA: TGTGCCAGCAGCTTCCGGGACAGGGTTAGAGATACGCAGTATTTT.

This clonotype was detected a few times. This rearrangement joins TRBV27 to TRBJ2-3, with 7 bases identical to TRBD2. V trimming: 3 bases; J trimming: 4 bases; junction bases outside the gene matches: 13. Germline loops: CDR1 MNHEY, CDR2 SMNVEV (reference sequence). This CDR3 region has 17 residues. CDR3 amino acids: CASSLGRAGSPSDTQYF. The CDR3 DNA reads as TGTGCCAGCAGTTTGGGAAGAGCGGGGTCCCCATCAGATACGCAGTATTTT.

This clonotype was detected a few times. The V call is TRBV6-2 or TRBV6-3, the J call TRBJ1-5; D call uncertain. V dropped 5 bases and J dropped 4 bases, with 15 bases sitting between them. This CDR3 region has 15 residues. Germline V gene data show CDR1 as MNHEY and CDR2 as SVGEGT. In nucleotides, the CDR3 is TGTGCCAGCAGTCCGGCAGGCCTGAGAAATCAGCCCCAGCATTTT. Protein: CASSPAGLRNQPQHF.

Comments on this clonotype: Germline is not matched at one junction end, which may reflect a read error. This sequence joins TRBV4-2 and TRBJ2-1, with unresolved D. The CDR3 contains 15 residues. The germline V gene has CDR1 LGHNA and CDR2 YNFKEQ. In DNA, the CDR3 is TGTGCCAGCAGACAAGATTGGTATTCCTACAATGAGCAGTTCTTC. Protein sequence: CASRQDWYSYNEQFF.

This clonotype was counted at least ten times. The genes are TRBV7-6 and TRBJ1-2; 7 bases line up with TRBD1. CDR3 length: 15 amino acids. J was trimmed by 2 bases and V by 5 bases; bases with no gene match: 8. CDR1 and CDR2 from the germline V gene are SGHVS and FNYEAQ. The CDR3 is CASSNRQGLNYGYTF. The CDR3 nucleotides read TGTGCCAGCAGCAACCGACAGGGATTAAACTATGGCTACACCTTC.

CDR3 nucleotides: TGTGCCAGCAGTCGCCGGGACACTCCCTACAATGAGCAGTTCTTC. Translating it yields CASSRRDTPYNEQFF. This chain joins TRBV6-2 or TRBV6-3 and TRBJ2-1; tentative D call: TRBD1 (6 bases). This CDR3 contains 15 residues. The germline V gene encodes CDR1 MNHEY and CDR2 SVGEGT. V was pared by 5 bases and J by 2 bases, with 13 bases between.

The chain employs TRBV12-5 and TRBJ2-2; 11 bases agree with TRBD2. The CDR3 runs to 16 residues. V lost 3 bases and J lost 6; bases outside the gene matches: 6. The V gene's germline CDR1 is LGHNT and CDR2 FRNRAP. CDR3 sequence: CASGFLAGGPPGELFF. DNA for the CDR3: TGTGCTAGTGGTTTTTTAGCGGGGGGGCCTCCCGGGGAGCTGTTTTTT.

This chain uses TRBV4-1 with TRBJ1-5; TRBD1 matches at 8 bases. This CDR3 is 13 amino acids long. J lost 11 bases, V lost 4 bases, and 7 bases had no gene match. Germline CDR1 and CDR2: MGHRA and YSYEKL. CDR3 region: CASSRAVDRAQHF. In DNA, the CDR3 is TGCGCCAGCAGCCGAGCGGTGGACAGGGCCCAGCATTTT.

A note on this clonotype: The conserved phenylalanine or tryptophan normally closing the CDR3 is absent here, so this likely arose from a read error. The J gene is TRBJ2-7, the V gene TRBV11-3; D remains unclear. Per the germline V gene, CDR1 is SGHNT and CDR2 is YENEEA. CDR3 size: 13 residues. V was shortened by 0 bases and J by 1 base, with 4 bases between the two germline ends. The CDR3 loop is CASSLDGSYEQYL. In DNA form, the CDR3 reads TGTGCCAGCAGCTTAGATGGGTCCTACGAGCAGTACCTC.

The gene calls are TRBV4-1 and TRBJ1-6; D call uncertain. V shed 0 bases and J shed 9 bases, with 12 bases lying between them. This CDR3 region has 15 residues. Germline values: CDR1 MGHRA, CDR2 YSYEKL. DNA for the CDR3: TGCGCCAGCAGCCAAGATCCCGGGTTAGGTTCACCCCTCCACTTT. Protein product: CASSQDPGLGSPLHF.

This sequence joins TRBV28 and TRBJ2-5; TRBD1 agrees at 9 bases. Unmatched junction bases numbered 3, after V lost 7 bases and J lost 0 bases. Germline CDR1 MDHEN, CDR2 SYDVKM. The CDR3 extends over 14 amino acids. The CDR3 here is CASTWDRDQETQYF. DNA of the CDR3: TGTGCCAGCACCTGGGACAGGGACCAAGAGACCCAGTACTTC.

This chain joins TRBV29-1 and TRBJ1-2, with 11 bases identical to TRBD1. J was trimmed by 0 bases and V by 6 bases; bases with no gene match: 0. CDR1 is SQVTM, CDR2 ANQGSEA, per germline. The length of the CDR3 is 13 residues. The DNA for the CDR3 is TGCAGCGTGGGACAGGGGGCTAACTATGGCTACACCTTC. Amino acids: CSVGQGANYGYTF.

This clonotype was picked up a small number of times. The rearrangement links TRBV5-6 to TRBJ1-4; D unresolved. Trimming took 4 bases from V and 7 from J, leaving 20 bases between them. The germline gives CDR1 SGHDT, CDR2 YYEEEE. The CDR3 loop spans 16 amino acids. This CDR3 reads CASSLPAAGRSEKLFF. DNA for the CDR3: TGTGCCAGCAGCCTCCCGGCAGCGGGCCGGAGTGAAAAACTGTTTTTT.

This clonotype was seen a few times. V and J are TRBV27 and TRBJ1-2; D remains ambiguous. Trimming stripped 10 bases from V and 4 bases from J, with 13 bases between. Germline V gives CDR1 MNHEY, CDR2 SMNVEV (reference sequence). The CDR3 is 12 residues long. DNA for the CDR3: TGTGCCACCGGGTGGTTCGGCTATGGCTACACCTTC. This codes for CATGWFGYGYTF.

This clonotype was counted a few times. The chain carries TRBV7-9 and TRBJ2-4; D is perhaps TRBD1 (5 bases). CDR1 and CDR2 (germline): SEHNR, FQNEAQ (reference sequence). V was shortened by 6 bases and J by 7 bases, with 13 bases between the two germline ends. The CDR3 loop spans 13 amino acids. In DNA form, the CDR3 reads TGTGCCAGCAGTCCGCCAGGGTTTAACATTCAGTACTTC. Its translation is CASSPPGFNIQYF.

This clonotype was seen repeatedly, ten times or more. This chain uses TRBV28 with TRBJ1-5, with TRBD1 matching 10 bases. The CDR3 runs to 14 residues. Losses at the gene ends were 3 bases for V and 5 bases for J; bases not matched to a gene: 1. Germline CDR1 MDHEN, CDR2 SYDVKM. The DNA for the CDR3 is TGTGCCAGCAGTTTGGGACAGGGGTATCAGCCCCAGCATTTT. It specifies CASSLGQGYQPQHF.

This clonotype occurred a few times. This sequence joins TRBV5-1 and TRBJ2-7; 7 nucleotides match TRBD2. V shed 4 bases and J 7 bases; nucleotides not matched to a gene: 8. The CDR3 consists of 13 residues. Germline lookup yields CDR1 SGHRS and CDR2 YFSETQ. The CDR3 sequence is CASSPGGGREQYV. For the CDR3, the DNA is TGCGCCAGCAGCCCCGGGGGAGGGAGGGAGCAGTACGTC.

The V and J genes are TRBV24-1 and TRBJ2-2; D is unresolved. The germline gives CDR1 KGHDR, CDR2 SFDVKD. V gave up 4 bases and J gave up 0 bases, with 11 bases separating them. The CDR3 runs 16 residues. CDR3 residues: CATSDPPGSNTGELFF. The CDR3 DNA is TGTGCCACCAGTGACCCCCCCGGGTCGAACACCGGGGAGCTGTTTTTT.

This clonotype was observed a few times. The chain is built from TRBV18 and TRBJ2-3; 7 bases align to TRBD2. The V gene end was trimmed by 8 bases and the J gene end by 0 bases; junction bases not matched to a gene: 5. CDR3 size: 14 residues. Looked up from germline, CDR1 is KGHSH and CDR2 is LQKENI. CDR3 residues: CASISGNSTDTQYF. For the CDR3, the DNA is TGTGCCAGCATAAGCGGGAATAGCACAGATACGCAGTATTTT.

This clonotype was counted only a few times. The rearrangement links TRBV7-2 to TRBJ2-1, with D possibly being TRBD2 (6 bases). Germline CDR1 SGHTA, CDR2 FQGNSA. This CDR3 is built from 17 residues. Trimming stripped 1 base from V and 5 bases from J, with 18 bases between. The CDR3 spells CASSLGGWAGRDNEQFF. As DNA, the CDR3 is TGTGCCAGCAGCTTAGGGGGTTGGGCGGGGCGGGACAATGAGCAGTTCTTC.

The rearrangement links TRBV7-6 to TRBJ2-5; D remains ambiguous. This CDR3 is 14 amino acids long. V was cut by 8 bases and J by 5 bases, with 18 bases left in between. Looked up from germline, CDR1 is SGHVS and CDR2 is FNYEAQ. The CDR3 bases are TGTGCCAGCTCCAGTTGGCAGCCAAAGGAGACCCAGTACTTC. As protein: CASSSWQPKETQYF.

The chain recombines TRBV7-9 with TRBJ2-5; tentatively, D is TRBD2 (5 bases). Germline loops: CDR1 SEHNR, CDR2 FQNEAQ (reference sequence). This CDR3 has 14 residues. Trimming took 5 bases from V and 4 from J, leaving 14 bases between them. In DNA, the CDR3 is TGTGCCAGCAGCCTGGGCCCGGGATTAGAGACCCAGTACTTC. Translation: CASSLGPGLETQYF.

In its sample, this clonotype was seen a few times. The rearrangement links TRBV12-3 or TRBV12-4 to TRBJ2-6; D may match TRBD1 or TRBD2 (5 bases each). The CDR3 consists of 18 residues. V lost 3 bases and J 0 bases, leaving 15 bases between the germline ends. The CDR3 is CASSFFGADSSGANVLTF. CDR3 DNA sequence: TGTGCCAGCAGTTTCTTCGGGGCCGACTCCTCTGGGGCCAACGTCCTGACTTTC.

The chain recombines TRBV7-3 with TRBJ2-3; 14 bases map to TRBD2. V trimming: 3 bases; J trimming: 6 bases; junction bases outside the gene matches: 14. This CDR3 has 19 residues. Germline-derived CDR1 and CDR2 are SGHTA and FQGTGA. This chain's CDR3 is CASSFKGLAGVEGGDTQYF. CDR3 sequence (DNA): TGTGCCAGCAGCTTTAAGGGACTAGCGGGGGTGGAGGGAGGCGATACGCAGTATTTT. Together with reference TRBV7-3 and TRBJ2-3, the CDR3 gives the full variable domain: GAGVSQTPSNKVTEKGKYVELRCDPISGHTALYWYRQSLGQGPEFLIYFQGTGAADDSGLPNDRFFAVRPEGSVSTLKIQRTERGDSAVYLCASSFKGLAGVEGGDTQYFGPGTRLTVL.

The chain couples TRBV5-5 to TRBJ1-1; D unclear. V was trimmed by 4 bases and J by 4 bases, leaving 11 bases between them. The V gene's germline CDR1 is SGHKS and CDR2 YYEKEE (reference sequence). The CDR3 covers 13 residues. The CDR3 sequence: CASSRLDTTEAFF. In DNA form, the CDR3 reads TGTGCCAGCAGCCGACTTGACACCACTGAAGCTTTCTTT.

The genes are TRBV5-6 and TRBJ2-5; 12 bases map to TRBD2. The CDR3 loop spans 18 amino acids. V lost 2 bases and J lost 1; bases outside the gene matches: 9. Per germline, CDR1 SGHDT and CDR2 YYEEEE. The CDR3 nucleotides read TGTGCCAGCAGCTTAATGCTAGCGGGGGGGCTCCCCCAAGAGACCCAGTACTTC. This codes for CASSLMLAGGLPQETQYF.